This T cell receptor (beta chain) derives from a study of blood T cell repertoires in COVID-19. Data came from immunoSEQ multiplex PCR; TCRdb stores just in-frame clones and leaves some out. The table includes some 140,000 clones, just under 85% detected once. The CDR3 has 15 residues. Trimming stripped 5 bases from V and 5 bases from J, with 18 bases between. Looked up from germline, CDR1 is MDHEN and CDR2 is SYDVKM. The gene calls are TRBV28 and TRBJ2-5, with D perhaps matching TRBD1 (7 bases). The sequencing input was PBMCs or T cells enriched from blood (not recorded which). The TCR comes from a man aged 50 to 60 who had recovered from COVID-19. The CDR3 protein is CASSPRQGGRETQYF. The CDR3, as DNA: TGTGCCAGCAGTCCGCGACAGGGTGGGAGGGAGACCCAGTACTTC.